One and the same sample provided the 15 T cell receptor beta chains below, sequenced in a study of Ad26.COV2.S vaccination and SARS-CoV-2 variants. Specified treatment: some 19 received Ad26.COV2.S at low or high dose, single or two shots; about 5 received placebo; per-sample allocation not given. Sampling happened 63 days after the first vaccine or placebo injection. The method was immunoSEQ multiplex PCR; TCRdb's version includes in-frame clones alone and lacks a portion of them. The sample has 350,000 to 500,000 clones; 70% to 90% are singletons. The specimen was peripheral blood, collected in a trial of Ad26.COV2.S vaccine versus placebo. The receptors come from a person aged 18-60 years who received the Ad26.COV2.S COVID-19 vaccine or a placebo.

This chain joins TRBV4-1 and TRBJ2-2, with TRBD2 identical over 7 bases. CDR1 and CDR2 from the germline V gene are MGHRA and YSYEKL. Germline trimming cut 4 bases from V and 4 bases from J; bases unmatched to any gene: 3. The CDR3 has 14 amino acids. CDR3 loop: CASSLASGTGELFF. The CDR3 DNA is TGCGCCAGCAGCCTCGCTAGCGGCACCGGGGAGCTGTTTTTT.

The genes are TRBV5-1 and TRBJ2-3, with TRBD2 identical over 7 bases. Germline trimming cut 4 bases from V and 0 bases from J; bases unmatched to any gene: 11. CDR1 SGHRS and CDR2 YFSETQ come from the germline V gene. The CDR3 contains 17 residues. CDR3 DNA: TGCGCCAGCAGCCATGGGAGGGACGAAACTAGCACAGATACGCAGTATTTT. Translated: CASSHGRDETSTDTQYF.

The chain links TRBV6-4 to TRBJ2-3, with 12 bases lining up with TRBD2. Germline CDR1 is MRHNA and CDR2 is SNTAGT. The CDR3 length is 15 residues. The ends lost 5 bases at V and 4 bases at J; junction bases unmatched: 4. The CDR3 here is CASSPSGGASDTQYF. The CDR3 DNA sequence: TGTGCCAGCAGTCCTAGCGGGGGGGCATCAGATACGCAGTATTTT.

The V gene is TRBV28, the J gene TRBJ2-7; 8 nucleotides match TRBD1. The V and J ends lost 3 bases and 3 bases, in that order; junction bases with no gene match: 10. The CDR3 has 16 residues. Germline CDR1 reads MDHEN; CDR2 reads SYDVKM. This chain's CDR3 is CASSFRPRDRFYEQYF. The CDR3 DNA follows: TGTGCCAGCAGTTTCCGCCCCCGGGACAGGTTCTACGAGCAGTACTTC.

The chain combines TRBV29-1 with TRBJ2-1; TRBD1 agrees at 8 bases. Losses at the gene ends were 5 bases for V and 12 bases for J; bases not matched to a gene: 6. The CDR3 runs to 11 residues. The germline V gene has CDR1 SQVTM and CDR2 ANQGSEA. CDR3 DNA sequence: TGCAGCGTTTCAGGGGGCTCTGGGCAGTTCTTC. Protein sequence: CSVSGGSGQFF.

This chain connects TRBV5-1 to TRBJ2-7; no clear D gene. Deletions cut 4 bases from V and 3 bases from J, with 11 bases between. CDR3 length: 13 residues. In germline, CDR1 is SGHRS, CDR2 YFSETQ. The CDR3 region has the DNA TGCGCCAGCAGCCCACTGACGGACTACGAGCAGTACTTC. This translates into CASSPLTDYEQYF.

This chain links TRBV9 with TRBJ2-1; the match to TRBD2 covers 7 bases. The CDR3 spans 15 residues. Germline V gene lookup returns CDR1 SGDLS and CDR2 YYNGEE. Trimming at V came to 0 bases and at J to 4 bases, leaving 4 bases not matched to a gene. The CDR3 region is CASSVGTSGYNEQFF. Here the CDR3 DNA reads TGTGCCAGCAGCGTAGGGACTAGTGGTTACAATGAGCAGTTCTTC.

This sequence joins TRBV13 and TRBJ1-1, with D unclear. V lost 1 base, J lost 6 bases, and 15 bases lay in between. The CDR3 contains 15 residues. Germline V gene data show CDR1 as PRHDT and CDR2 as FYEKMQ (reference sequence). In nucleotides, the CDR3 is TGTGCCAGCAGCTTAGTTAAGGGATCGGGATCTGAAGCTTTCTTT. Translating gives CASSLVKGSGSEAFF.

DNA of the CDR3: TGCAGCGTTCCTACAGGGAGTGAAGCTTTCTTT. Translated, it gives CSVPTGSEAFF. This sequence joins TRBV29-1 and TRBJ1-1; D may be TRBD1 (6 bases). The CDR3 loop spans 11 amino acids. The germline gives CDR1 SQVTM, CDR2 ANQGSEA. Trimming cost V 5 bases and J 7 bases, with 11 bases left between them. The full variable domain, with the rest looked up from reference TRBV29-1 and TRBJ1-1, is SAVISQKPSRDICQRGTSLTIQCQVDSQVTMMFWYRQQPGQSLTLIATANQGSEATYESGFVIDKFPISRPNLTFSTLTVSNMSPEDSSIYLCSVPTGSEAFFGQGTRLTVV.

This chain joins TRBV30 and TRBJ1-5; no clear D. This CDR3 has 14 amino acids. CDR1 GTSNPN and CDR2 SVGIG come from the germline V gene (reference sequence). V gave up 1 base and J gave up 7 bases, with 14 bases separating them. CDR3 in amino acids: CAWSGSGRWQPQHF. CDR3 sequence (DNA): TGTGCCTGGAGTGGTTCCGGCAGGTGGCAGCCCCAGCATTTT.

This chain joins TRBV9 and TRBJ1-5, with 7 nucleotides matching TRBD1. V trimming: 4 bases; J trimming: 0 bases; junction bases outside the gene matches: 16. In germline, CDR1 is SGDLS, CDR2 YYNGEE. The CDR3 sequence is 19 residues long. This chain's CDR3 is CASSPRRQGQIYSNQPQHF. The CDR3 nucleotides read TGTGCCAGCAGCCCGCGACGACAGGGACAAATTTATAGCAATCAGCCCCAGCATTTT.

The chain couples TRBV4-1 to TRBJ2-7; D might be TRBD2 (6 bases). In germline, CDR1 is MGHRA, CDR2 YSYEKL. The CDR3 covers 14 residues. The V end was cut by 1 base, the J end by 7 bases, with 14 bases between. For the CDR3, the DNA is TGCGCCAGCAGCCAAGTGGGCAGGGCGGGGGAGCAGTACTTC. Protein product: CASSQVGRAGEQYF.

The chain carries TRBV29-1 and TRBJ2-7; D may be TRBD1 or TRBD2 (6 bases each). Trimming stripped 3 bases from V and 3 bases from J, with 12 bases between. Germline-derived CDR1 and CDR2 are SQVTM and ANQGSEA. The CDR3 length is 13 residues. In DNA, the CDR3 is TGCAGCGTTGAGGTGGGGGGCGGCTACGAGCAGTACTTC. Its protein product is CSVEVGGGYEQYF.

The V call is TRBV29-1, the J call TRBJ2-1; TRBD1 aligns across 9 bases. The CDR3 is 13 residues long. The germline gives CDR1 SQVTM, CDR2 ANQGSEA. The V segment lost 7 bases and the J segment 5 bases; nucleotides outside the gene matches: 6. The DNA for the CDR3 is TGCAGCGCAGTGACAGGGGGACACAATGAGCAGTTCTTC. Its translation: CSAVTGGHNEQFF.

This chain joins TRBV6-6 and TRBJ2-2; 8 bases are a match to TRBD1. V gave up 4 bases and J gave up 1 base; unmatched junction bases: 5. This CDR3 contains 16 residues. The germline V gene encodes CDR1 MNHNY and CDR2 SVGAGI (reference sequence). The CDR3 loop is CASSSSGTGNTGELFF. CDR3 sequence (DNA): TGTGCCAGCAGTTCTTCCGGGACAGGGAACACCGGGGAGCTGTTTTTT.